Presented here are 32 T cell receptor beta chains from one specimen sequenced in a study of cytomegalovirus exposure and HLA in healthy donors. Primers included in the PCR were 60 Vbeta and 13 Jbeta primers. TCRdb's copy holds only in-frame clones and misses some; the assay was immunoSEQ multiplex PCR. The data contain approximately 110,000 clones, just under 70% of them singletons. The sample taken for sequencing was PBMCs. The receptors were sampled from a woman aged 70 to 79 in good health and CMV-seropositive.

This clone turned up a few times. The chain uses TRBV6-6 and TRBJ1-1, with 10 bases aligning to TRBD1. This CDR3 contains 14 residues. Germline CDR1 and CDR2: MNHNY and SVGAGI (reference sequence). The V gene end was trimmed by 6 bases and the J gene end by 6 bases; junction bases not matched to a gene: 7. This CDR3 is CASSEGQGGSEAFF. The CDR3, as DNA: TGTGCCAGCAGCGAAGGACAGGGGGGGTCTGAAGCTTTCTTT.

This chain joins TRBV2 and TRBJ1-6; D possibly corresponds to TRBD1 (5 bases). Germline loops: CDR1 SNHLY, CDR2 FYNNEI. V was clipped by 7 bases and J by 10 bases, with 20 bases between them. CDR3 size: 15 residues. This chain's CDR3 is CASTTSGIPESPLHF. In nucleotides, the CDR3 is TGTGCCAGCACGACCTCAGGGATCCCAGAGTCACCCCTCCACTTT. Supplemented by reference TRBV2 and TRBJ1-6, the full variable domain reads EPEVTQTPSHQVTQMGQEVILRCVPISNHLYFYWYRQILGQKVEFLVSFYNNEISEKSEIFDDQFSVERPDGSNFTLKIRSTKLEDSAMYFCASTTSGIPESPLHFGNGTRLTVT.

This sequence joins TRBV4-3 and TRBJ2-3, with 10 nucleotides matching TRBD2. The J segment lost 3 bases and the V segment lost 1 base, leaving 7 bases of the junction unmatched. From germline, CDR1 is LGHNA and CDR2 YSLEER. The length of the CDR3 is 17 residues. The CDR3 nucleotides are TGCGCCAGCAGCCAAGGGCAATCTAGCGGGGGTACAGATACGCAGTATTTT. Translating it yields CASSQGQSSGGTDTQYF.

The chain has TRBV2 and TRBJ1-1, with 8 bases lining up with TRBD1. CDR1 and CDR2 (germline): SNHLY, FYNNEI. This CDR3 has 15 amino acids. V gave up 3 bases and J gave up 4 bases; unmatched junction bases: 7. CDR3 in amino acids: CASSEWSGGATEAFF. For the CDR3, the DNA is TGTGCCAGCAGTGAGTGGTCAGGGGGCGCCACTGAAGCTTTCTTT.

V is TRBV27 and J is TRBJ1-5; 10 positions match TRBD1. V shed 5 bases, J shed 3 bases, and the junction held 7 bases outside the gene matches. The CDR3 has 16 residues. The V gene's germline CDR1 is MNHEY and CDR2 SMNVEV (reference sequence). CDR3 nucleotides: TGTGCCAGCAGTCCACAGGGGACAGGGGACAATCAGCCCCAGCATTTT. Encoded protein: CASSPQGTGDNQPQHF.

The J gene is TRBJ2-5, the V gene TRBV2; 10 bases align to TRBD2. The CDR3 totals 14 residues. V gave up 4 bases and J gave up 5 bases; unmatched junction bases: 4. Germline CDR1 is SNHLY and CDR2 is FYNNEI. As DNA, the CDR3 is TGTGCCAGCAGTGGATTACTAGCGGGGGAGACCCAGTACTTC. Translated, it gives CASSGLLAGETQYF.

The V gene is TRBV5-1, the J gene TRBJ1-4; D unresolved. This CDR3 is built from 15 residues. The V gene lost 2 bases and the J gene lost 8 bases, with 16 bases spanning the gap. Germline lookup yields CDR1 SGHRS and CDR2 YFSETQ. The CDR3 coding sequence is TGCGCCAGCAGCTTAGGAGAACCCCGAGGGGAAAAACTGTTTTTT. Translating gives CASSLGEPRGEKLFF.

The CDR3 sequence is CASSLSSGGLETQYF. The CDR3 nucleotides are TGTGCCAGCAGCTTATCTAGCGGGGGGTTGGAGACCCAGTACTTC. J is TRBJ2-5 and V is TRBV5-4; TRBD2 matches 11 bases. Germline CDR1 reads SGHNT; CDR2 reads YYREEE (reference sequence). V gave up 2 bases and J gave up 5 bases; unmatched junction bases: 5. CDR3 size: 15 residues.

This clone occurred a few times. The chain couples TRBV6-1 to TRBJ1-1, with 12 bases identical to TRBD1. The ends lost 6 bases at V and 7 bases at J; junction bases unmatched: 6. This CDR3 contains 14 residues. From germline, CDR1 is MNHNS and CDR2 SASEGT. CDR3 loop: CASSGTGGYGEAFF. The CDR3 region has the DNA TGTGCCAGCAGCGGGACAGGGGGCTACGGTGAAGCTTTCTTT.

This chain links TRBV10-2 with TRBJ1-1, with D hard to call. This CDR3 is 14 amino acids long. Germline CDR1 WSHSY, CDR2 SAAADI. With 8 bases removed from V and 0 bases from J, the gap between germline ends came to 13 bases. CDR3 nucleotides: TGCGCCAGCTTGGGCGCGACCGTGAACACTGAAGCTTTCTTT. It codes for CASLGATVNTEAFF.

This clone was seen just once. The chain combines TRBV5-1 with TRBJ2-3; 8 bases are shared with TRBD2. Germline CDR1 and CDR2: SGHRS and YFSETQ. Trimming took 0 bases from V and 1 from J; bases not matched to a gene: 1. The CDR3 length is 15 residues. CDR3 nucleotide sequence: TGCGCCAGCAGCTTGGGTAGCGGGGGCACAGATACGCAGTATTTT. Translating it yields CASSLGSGGTDTQYF.

In DNA form, the CDR3 reads TGTGCCAGCTCCAAGACAGGGCAGAACACTGAAGCTTTCTTT. This translates into CASSKTGQNTEAFF. The V gene is TRBV18, the J gene TRBJ1-1; 7 bases match TRBD1. CDR3 size: 14 residues. From germline, CDR1 is KGHSH and CDR2 LQKENI. J was trimmed by 1 base and V by 6 bases; bases with no gene match: 5.

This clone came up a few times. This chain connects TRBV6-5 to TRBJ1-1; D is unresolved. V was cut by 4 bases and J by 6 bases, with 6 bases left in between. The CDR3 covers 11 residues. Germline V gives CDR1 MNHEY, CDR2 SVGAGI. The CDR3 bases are TGTGCCAGCAGTTCCGAGTCTGAAGCTTTCTTT. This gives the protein CASSSESEAFF.

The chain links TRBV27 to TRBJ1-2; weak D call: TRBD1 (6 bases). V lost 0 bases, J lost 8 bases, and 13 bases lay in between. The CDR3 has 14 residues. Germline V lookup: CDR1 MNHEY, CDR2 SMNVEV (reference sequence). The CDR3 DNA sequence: TGTGCCAGCAGTTTATCCCCTCACCAGGGGGGCTACACCTTC. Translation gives CASSLSPHQGGYTF.

In DNA form, the CDR3 reads TGTGCCAGCAGGCGGGGGGCCACCGGGGAGCTGTTTTTT. This codes for CASRRGATGELFF. The genes are TRBV28 and TRBJ2-2, with 8 bases aligning to TRBD2. V lost 6 bases and J lost 4; bases outside the gene matches: 1. The CDR3 has 13 residues. CDR1 and CDR2 from the germline V gene are MDHEN and SYDVKM.

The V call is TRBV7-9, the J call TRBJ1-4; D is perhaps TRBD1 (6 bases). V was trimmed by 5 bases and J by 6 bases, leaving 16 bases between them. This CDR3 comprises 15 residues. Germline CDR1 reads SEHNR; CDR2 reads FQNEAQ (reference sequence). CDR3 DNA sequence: TGTGCCAGCAGCCACAGAGGCGAGGGGGATGAAAAACTGTTTTTT. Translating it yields CASSHRGEGDEKLFF.

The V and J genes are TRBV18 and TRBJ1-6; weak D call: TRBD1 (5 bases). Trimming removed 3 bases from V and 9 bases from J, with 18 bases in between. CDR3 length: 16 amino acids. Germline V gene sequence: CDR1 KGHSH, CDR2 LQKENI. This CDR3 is CASSPAGRTWGSPLHF. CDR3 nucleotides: TGTGCCAGCTCACCGGCGGGACGGACCTGGGGTTCACCCCTCCACTTT.

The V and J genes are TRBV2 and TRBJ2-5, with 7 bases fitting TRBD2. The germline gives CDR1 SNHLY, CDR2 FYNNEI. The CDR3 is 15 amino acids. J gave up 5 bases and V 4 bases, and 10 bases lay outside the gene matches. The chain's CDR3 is CASSGARLAGETQYF. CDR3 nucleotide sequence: TGTGCCAGCAGTGGGGCCAGACTAGCAGGGGAGACCCAGTACTTC.

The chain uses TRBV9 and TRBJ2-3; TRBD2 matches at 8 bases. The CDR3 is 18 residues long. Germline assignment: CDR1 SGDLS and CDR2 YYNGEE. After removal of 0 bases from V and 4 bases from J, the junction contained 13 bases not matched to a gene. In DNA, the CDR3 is TGTGCCAGCAGCGTAGTAAGCGGGGGCCTCGTGGGCGCAGATACGCAGTATTTT. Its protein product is CASSVVSGGLVGADTQYF. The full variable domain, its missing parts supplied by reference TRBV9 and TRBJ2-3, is DSGVTQTPKHLITATGQRVTLRCSPRSGDLSVYWYQQSLDQGLQFLIQYYNGEERAKGNILERFSAQQFPDLHSELNLSSLELGDSALYFCASSVVSGGLVGADTQYFGPGTRLTVL.

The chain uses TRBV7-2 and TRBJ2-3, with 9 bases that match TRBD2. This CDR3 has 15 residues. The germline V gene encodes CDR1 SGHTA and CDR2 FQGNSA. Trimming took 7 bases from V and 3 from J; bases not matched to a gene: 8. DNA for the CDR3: TGTGCCAGCAATGGGAGCGGGGGGCGGACAGATACGCAGTATTTT. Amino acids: CASNGSGGRTDTQYF.

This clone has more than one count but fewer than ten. The CDR3 nucleotides read TGTGCCTGGAGCGATTTGTACCGGGGGGCCAATCAGCCCCAGCATTTT. This sequence encodes CAWSDLYRGANQPQHF. This chain uses TRBV30 with TRBJ1-5; TRBD1 might be the D (6 bases). CDR1 is GTSNPN, CDR2 SVGIG, per germline (reference sequence). This CDR3 is built from 16 residues. Trimming took off 3 bases at V and 3 bases at J, with 18 bases between the two ends.

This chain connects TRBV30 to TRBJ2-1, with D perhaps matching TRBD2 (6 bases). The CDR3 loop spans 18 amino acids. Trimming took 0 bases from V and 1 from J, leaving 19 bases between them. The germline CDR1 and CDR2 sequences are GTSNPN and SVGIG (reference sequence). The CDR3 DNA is TGTGCCTGGAGTGTTGGGATGTTGACGGGAGTGTCCTACAATGAGCAGTTCTTC. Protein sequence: CAWSVGMLTGVSYNEQFF.

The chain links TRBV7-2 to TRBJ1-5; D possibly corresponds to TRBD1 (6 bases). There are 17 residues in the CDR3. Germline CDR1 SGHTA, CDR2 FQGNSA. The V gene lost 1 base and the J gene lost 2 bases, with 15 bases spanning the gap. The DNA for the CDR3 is TGTGCCAGCAGCTTAGATTCAACGGGGGGCCGCAATCAGCCCCAGCATTTT. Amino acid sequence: CASSLDSTGGRNQPQHF.

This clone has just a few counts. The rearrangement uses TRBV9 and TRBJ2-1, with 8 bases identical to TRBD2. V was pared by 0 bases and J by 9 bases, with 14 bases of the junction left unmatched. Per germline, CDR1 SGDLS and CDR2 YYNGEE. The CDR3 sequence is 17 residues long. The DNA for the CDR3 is TGTGCCAGCAGCGTAGGAGGGGGATCGGGGGGGCGGGGTGAGCAGTTCTTC. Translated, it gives CASSVGGGSGGRGEQFF.

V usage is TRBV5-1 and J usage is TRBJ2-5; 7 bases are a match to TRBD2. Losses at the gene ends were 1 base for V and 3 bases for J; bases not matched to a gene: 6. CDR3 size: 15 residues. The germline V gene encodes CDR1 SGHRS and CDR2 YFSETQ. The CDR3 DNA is TGCGCCAGCAGCTTGTCCGGGGCGGGGGAAGAGACCCAGTACTTC. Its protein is CASSLSGAGEETQYF.

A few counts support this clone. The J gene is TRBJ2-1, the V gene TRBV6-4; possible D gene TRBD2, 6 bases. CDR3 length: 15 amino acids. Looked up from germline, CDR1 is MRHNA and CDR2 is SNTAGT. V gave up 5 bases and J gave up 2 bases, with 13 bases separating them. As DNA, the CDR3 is TGTGCCAGCAGTCTCATGGCGGGGCCCTACAATGAGCAGTTCTTC. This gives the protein CASSLMAGPYNEQFF.

CDR3 sequence reads: CAWSWAGSEAFF. Written as DNA, the CDR3 is TGTGCCTGGAGCTGGGCAGGCTCTGAAGCTTTCTTT. This chain joins TRBV30 and TRBJ1-1; the D is unclear. The germline CDR1 and CDR2 sequences are GTSNPN and SVGIG (reference sequence). The germline V and J ends were trimmed by 3 bases and 6 bases, with 11 bases remaining between them. There are 12 residues in the CDR3.

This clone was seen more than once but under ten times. The CDR3 loop reads CASSAGQGQETQYF. For the CDR3, the DNA is TGTGCCAGCAGTGCGGGACAGGGTCAAGAGACCCAGTACTTC. This chain joins TRBV6-4 and TRBJ2-5; 9 bases align to TRBD1. This CDR3 has 14 amino acids. Germline V gene lookup returns CDR1 MRHNA and CDR2 SNTAGT. The trim removed 4 bases at V and 2 bases at J, leaving 2 bases unmatched.

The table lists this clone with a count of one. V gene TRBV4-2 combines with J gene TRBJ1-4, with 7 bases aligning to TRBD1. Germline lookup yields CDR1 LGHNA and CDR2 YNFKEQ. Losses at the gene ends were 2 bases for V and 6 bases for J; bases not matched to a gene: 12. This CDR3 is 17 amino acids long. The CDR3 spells CASSQQHRGGTYEKLFF. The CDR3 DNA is TGTGCCAGCAGCCAACAACACAGGGGCGGCACCTATGAAAAACTGTTTTTT.

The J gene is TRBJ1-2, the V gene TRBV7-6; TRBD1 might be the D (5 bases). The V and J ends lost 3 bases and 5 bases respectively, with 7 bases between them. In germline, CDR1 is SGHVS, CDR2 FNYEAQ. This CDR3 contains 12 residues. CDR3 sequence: CASSLGGYGYTF. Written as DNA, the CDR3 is TGTGCCAGCAGCTTGGGGGGGTATGGCTACACCTTC.

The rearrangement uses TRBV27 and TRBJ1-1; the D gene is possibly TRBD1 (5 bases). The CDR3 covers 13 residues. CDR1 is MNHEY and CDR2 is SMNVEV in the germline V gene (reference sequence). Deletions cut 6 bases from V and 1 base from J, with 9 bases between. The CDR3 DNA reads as TGTGCCAGCAGGCAAACAGGGAACACTGAAGCTTTCTTT. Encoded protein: CASRQTGNTEAFF.

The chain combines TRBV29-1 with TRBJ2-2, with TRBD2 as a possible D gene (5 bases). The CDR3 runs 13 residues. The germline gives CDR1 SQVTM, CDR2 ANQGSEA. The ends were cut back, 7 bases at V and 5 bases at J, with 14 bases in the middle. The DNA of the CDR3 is TGCAGCGCTGGGCGCACGGGAACCGGGGAGCTGTTTTTT. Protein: CSAGRTGTGELFF.